Included here is one T cell receptor beta chain sequence, with context. Its antigen remains unknown. The CDR3 runs to 15 residues. Germline loops: CDR1 SQVTM, CDR2 ANQGSEA. The libraries of TRB cDNA were prepared using 5' RACE with UMI labels. TCRdb re-called the 5' RACE reads and gives one entry per CDR3 protein, without DNA. The sample includes several thousand distinct CDR3 sequences. These data originate in a study of CXCR3-negative and CXCR3-positive naive CD8 T cells. Across the whole study: Roughly 1.5 +/- 0.3 million TRB reads came from each library, giving some 130 million in total. Study results and caveats: Memory CD8+ cells showed much lower diversity, while both naive subsets were comparably high. For CXCR3-positive naive cells, TRB CDR3s were more hydrophobic than those of CXCR3-negative naive cells. Similar TRBV-TRBJ usage was seen in naive cells (both CXCR3-negative and CXCR3-positive), but memory cells differed. The study found CXCR3 expression partially decreased after cryopreservation and ran most assays on fresh PBMCs.

The sample comprised naive CXCR3+ CD8+ T cells from blood. Subset meaning: CD45RO-CCR7+CD27+CD95- naive CD8+ T cells expressing CXCR3 (TNR3+). The TCR comes from a human donor in good health. Some clones in this sample may be carry-over from other donors' samples. The chain joins TRBV29-1 to TRBJ2-5; the D call from TCRdb, TRBD2, cannot be confirmed without DNA. The CDR3 reads CSVETLAGGRETQYF.